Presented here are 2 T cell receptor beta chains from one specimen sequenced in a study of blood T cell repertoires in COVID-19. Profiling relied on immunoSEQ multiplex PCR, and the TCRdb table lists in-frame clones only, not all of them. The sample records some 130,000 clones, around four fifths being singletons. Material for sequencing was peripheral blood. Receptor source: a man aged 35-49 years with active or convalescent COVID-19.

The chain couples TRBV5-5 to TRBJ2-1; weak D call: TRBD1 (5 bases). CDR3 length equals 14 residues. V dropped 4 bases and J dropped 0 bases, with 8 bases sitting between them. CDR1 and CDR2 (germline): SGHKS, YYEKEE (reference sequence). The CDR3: CASSQGSSYNEQFF. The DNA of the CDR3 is TGTGCCAGCAGCCAGGGTAGCTCCTACAATGAGCAGTTCTTC.

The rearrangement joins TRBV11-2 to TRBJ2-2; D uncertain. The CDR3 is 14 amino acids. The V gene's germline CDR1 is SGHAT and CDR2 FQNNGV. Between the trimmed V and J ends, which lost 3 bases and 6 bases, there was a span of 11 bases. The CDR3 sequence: CASSLDPGSGELFF. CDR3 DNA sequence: TGTGCCAGCAGCTTGGATCCAGGCTCCGGGGAGCTGTTTTTT.